Each of the 20 T cell receptor beta chains below was sequenced from the same sample in a study of blood T cell repertoires in COVID-19. Generated by immunoSEQ multiplex PCR, the TCRdb table keeps only in-frame clones and is missing some. The table lists about 200,000 clones, 90% of them singletons. The sample taken for sequencing was peripheral blood. These receptors originate from a man in his fifties or sixties with acute or convalescent COVID-19.

As for this clone: At one end the junction does not follow the germline gene, possibly because of a read error. The V and J genes are TRBV2 and TRBJ2-1; TRBD2 matches at 7 bases. The germline V gene has CDR1 SNHLY and CDR2 FYNNEI. The CDR3 is 15 residues long. CDR3 nucleotides: TGTGCCAGCAGTGGATGGGGACTATCCTCCAATGAGCAGTTCTTC. Translated, it gives CASSGWGLSSNEQFF.

The chain has TRBV20-1 and TRBJ2-7, with D unresolved. CDR1 DFQATT and CDR2 SNEGSKA come from the germline V gene (reference sequence). This CDR3 comprises 11 residues. V was cut by 5 bases and J by 8 bases, with 13 bases left in between. CDR3 sequence: CSAVSGSQQYV. CDR3 coding DNA: TGCAGTGCTGTGTCGGGTAGCCAGCAGTACGTC.

V usage is TRBV5-4 and J usage is TRBJ2-2, with 9 nucleotides matching TRBD2. CDR1 SGHNT and CDR2 YYREEE come from the germline V gene (reference sequence). The V and J ends lost 2 bases and 6 bases, in that order; junction bases with no gene match: 5. This CDR3 spans 15 amino acids. CDR3 residues: CASSFGVAGAGELFF. The CDR3 DNA sequence: TGTGCCAGCAGCTTTGGGGTAGCGGGAGCCGGGGAGCTGTTTTTT.

This chain's CDR3 is CAISEVAGGPKNIQYF. The CDR3 DNA reads as TGTGCCATCAGTGAGGTAGCGGGAGGGCCGAAAAACATTCAGTACTTC. This rearrangement joins TRBV10-3 to TRBJ2-4; TRBD2 agrees at 11 bases. The V gene end was trimmed by 2 bases and the J gene end by 4 bases; junction bases not matched to a gene: 4. Germline V gene sequence: CDR1 ENHRY, CDR2 SYGVKD. The CDR3 loop spans 16 amino acids.

This chain connects TRBV5-1 to TRBJ2-7; 11 nucleotides agree with TRBD2. The ends lost 2 bases at V and 2 bases at J; junction bases unmatched: 3. Germline V gene sequence: CDR1 SGHRS, CDR2 YFSETQ. The CDR3 covers 15 residues. The CDR3 loop reads CASSLATSGAYEQYF. The CDR3 DNA is TGCGCCAGCAGCTTAGCGACTAGCGGGGCCTACGAGCAGTACTTC.

This clone was seen just once. The CDR3: CASSPQVGGGYGYTF. The DNA of the CDR3 is TGTGCCAGCAGCCCCCAGGTGGGGGGTGGCTATGGCTACACCTTC. This chain uses TRBV9 with TRBJ1-2; D is possibly TRBD1 (5 bases). Per the germline V gene, CDR1 is SGDLS and CDR2 is YYNGEE. CDR3 length: 15 residues. Trimming stripped 4 bases from V and 4 bases from J, with 17 bases between.

The rearrangement uses TRBV7-2 and TRBJ2-1, with TRBD2 matching 9 bases. There are 15 residues in the CDR3. Losses at the gene ends were 6 bases for V and 4 bases for J; bases not matched to a gene: 7. Germline CDR1 reads SGHTA; CDR2 reads FQGNSA. CDR3 sequence (DNA): TGTGCCAGCAGTTCGGCGGGGGGGGGATACAATGAGCAGTTCTTC. Translation: CASSSAGGGYNEQFF.

The rearrangement joins TRBV25-1 to TRBJ1-4; the match to TRBD1 covers 7 bases. The germline gives CDR1 MGHDK, CDR2 SYGVNS. The CDR3 has 14 amino acids. V trimming: 4 bases; J trimming: 6 bases; junction bases outside the gene matches: 5. The CDR3 DNA follows: TGTGCCAGCAGTGCGGCCAGGGGGGATGAAAAACTGTTTTTT. Amino acid sequence: CASSAARGDEKLFF.

The CDR3 bases are TGTGCCAGCAGCTACCACCCAACGGGAGGGGGGTATGAGCAGTTCTTC. It yields the protein CASSYHPTGGGYEQFF. This chain connects TRBV27 to TRBJ2-1, with 8 nucleotides matching TRBD2. The CDR3 has 16 residues. The V segment lost 6 bases and the J segment 8 bases; nucleotides outside the gene matches: 15. Germline CDR1 MNHEY, CDR2 SMNVEV (reference sequence).

The V gene is TRBV21-1, the J gene TRBJ1-2; TRBD1, the D gene given by the table, was not confirmed from the DNA. TRBV21-1 is a documented pseudogene. CDR3 size: 19 residues. The CDR3 sequence: CASSTPRPPWDRGGYGYTF. As DNA, the CDR3 is TGTGCCAGCAGCACGCCACGGCCCCCCTGGGACAGGGGGGGCTATGGCTACACCTTC.

The chain couples TRBV5-1 to TRBJ2-2; 11 nucleotides align to TRBD1. Germline lookup yields CDR1 SGHRS and CDR2 YFSETQ. This CDR3 has 16 amino acids. V was pared by 5 bases and J by 6 bases, with 9 bases of the junction left unmatched. The DNA for the CDR3 is TGCGCCAGCAGTTTTCGGACAGGGGGCGTACCCGGGGAGCTGTTTTTT. Its translation is CASSFRTGGVPGELFF.

The genes are TRBV10-3 and TRBJ2-1; tentative D call: TRBD1 (5 bases). Per the germline V gene, CDR1 is ENHRY and CDR2 is SYGVKD. The CDR3 loop spans 14 amino acids. Trimming removed 4 bases at V and 7 bases at J, with 14 bases between. The CDR3 coding sequence is TGTGCCATCAGTGTTGGGGCAAATGGGAATGAGCAGTTCTTC. Protein product: CAISVGANGNEQFF.

The V and J genes are TRBV7-9 and TRBJ2-7; 9 bases align to TRBD1. The ends lost 0 bases at V and 0 bases at J; junction bases unmatched: 3. The CDR3 is 16 residues long. Germline V gives CDR1 SEHNR, CDR2 FQNEAQ (reference sequence). CDR3 sequence reads: CASSLAGQGGSYEQYF. The CDR3 DNA sequence: TGTGCCAGCAGCTTAGCGGGACAGGGAGGCTCCTACGAGCAGTACTTC.

This rearrangement joins TRBV7-6 to TRBJ2-7, with D tentatively TRBD1 (6 bases). The CDR3 runs to 12 residues. The germline V gene encodes CDR1 SGHVS and CDR2 FNYEAQ. Trimming stripped 5 bases from V and 7 bases from J, with 12 bases between. The chain's CDR3 is CASSQTGSEQYF. The CDR3 coding sequence is TGTGCCAGCAGCCAGACAGGCTCTGAGCAGTACTTC.

The sample holds one count of this clone. CDR3: CASRQGATDTQYF. The CDR3 DNA sequence: TGTGCCAGCAGACAGGGGGCTACAGATACGCAGTATTTT. The chain joins TRBV7-3 to TRBJ2-3; 9 nucleotides match TRBD1. In germline, CDR1 is SGHTA, CDR2 FQGTGA. The V gene end was trimmed by 6 bases and the J gene end by 3 bases; junction bases not matched to a gene: 1. The CDR3 runs 13 residues.

This chain uses TRBV7-3 with TRBJ2-2, with D tentatively TRBD2 (6 bases). Germline assignment: CDR1 SGHTA and CDR2 FQGTGA. Trimming cost V 2 bases and J 3 bases, with 13 bases left between them. The CDR3 is 16 amino acids. The CDR3 loop is CASSLRGEGHTGELFF. CDR3 DNA: TGTGCCAGCAGCTTACGCGGGGAAGGGCACACCGGGGAGCTGTTTTTT.

The chain couples TRBV24-1 to TRBJ1-1; a weak D match, TRBD1 (5 bases). The CDR3 totals 14 residues. The ends were cut back, 3 bases at V and 1 base at J, with 8 bases in the middle. Germline values: CDR1 KGHDR, CDR2 SFDVKD. The CDR3 reads CATSDGGGNTEAFF. As DNA, the CDR3 is TGTGCCACCAGTGATGGGGGAGGGAACACTGAAGCTTTCTTT.

This clone was recorded once. The CDR3: CATSEGDRDYGYTF. The CDR3 nucleotides read TGTGCCACCAGTGAGGGGGACAGGGACTATGGCTACACCTTC. This sequence joins TRBV24-1 and TRBJ1-2; TRBD1 matches 9 bases. The V gene's germline CDR1 is KGHDR and CDR2 SFDVKD. V shed 4 bases, J shed 3 bases, and the junction held 2 bases outside the gene matches. This CDR3 is 14 amino acids long.

V usage is TRBV6-6 and J usage is TRBJ1-1; D possibly corresponds to TRBD1 (5 bases). CDR3 length: 13 residues. CDR1 is MNHNY and CDR2 is SVGAGI in the germline V gene (reference sequence). Trimming removed 7 bases from V and 1 base from J, with 10 bases in between. The CDR3 sequence is CASTSRGNTEAFF. In DNA form, the CDR3 reads TGTGCCAGCACCTCAAGGGGGAACACTGAAGCTTTCTTT.

The CDR3 sequence: CASSYEEYGYTF. In DNA, the CDR3 is TGTGCCAGCAGTTACGAGGAATATGGCTACACCTTC. The gene calls are TRBV6-5 and TRBJ1-2; D is uncertain. Trimming left V 2 bases short and J 5 bases short, with 6 bases between. Germline V gene lookup returns CDR1 MNHEY and CDR2 SVGAGI. This CDR3 has 12 residues.